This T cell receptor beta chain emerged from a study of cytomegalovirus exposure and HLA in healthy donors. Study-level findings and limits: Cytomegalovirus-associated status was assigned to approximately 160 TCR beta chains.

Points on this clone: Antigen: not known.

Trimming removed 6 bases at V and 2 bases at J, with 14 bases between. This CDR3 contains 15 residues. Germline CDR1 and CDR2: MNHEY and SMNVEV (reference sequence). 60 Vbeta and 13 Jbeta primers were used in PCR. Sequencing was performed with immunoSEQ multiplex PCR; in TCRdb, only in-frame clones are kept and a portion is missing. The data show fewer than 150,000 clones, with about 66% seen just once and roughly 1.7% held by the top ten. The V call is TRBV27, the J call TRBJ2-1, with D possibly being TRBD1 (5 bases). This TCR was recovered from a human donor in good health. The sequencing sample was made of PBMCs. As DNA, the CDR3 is TGTGCCAGCAGCACAGGTTGGCCAACCTACAATGAGCAGTTCTTC. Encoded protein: CASSTGWPTYNEQFF.